Listed below are T cell receptor beta chains from one sample, sequenced in a study of shared clonotypes between healthy human individuals. Generated by immunoSEQ multiplex PCR, the TCRdb table keeps only in-frame clones and is missing some. The sample holds 2 million to 2.5 million clones, approximately 94% seen once. Specimen: naive CD4+ T cells sorted from blood. These receptors were collected from a man between 18 and 29 years old in good health. The CDR3 runs from the conserved cysteine through the conserved F or W. Each record gives: clone size, V gene, J gene, D gene, CDR3 protein, CDR3 DNA. D genes are given only for firm matches. Only some rows state a clone size, as once, few, many or a class for expanded clones.

clone_size: .; v_call: TRBV7-9; j_call: TRBJ1-6; d_call: .; cdr3_aa: CASSSSKTNSPLHF; cdr3_nt: TGTGCCAGCAGCTCCAGCAAGACTAATTCACCCCTCCACTTT
clone_size: .; v_call: TRBV4-3; j_call: TRBJ1-3; d_call: .; cdr3_aa: CASSQEQSGNTIYF; cdr3_nt: TGCGCCAGCAGCCAAGAACAGTCTGGAAACACCATATATTTT
clone_size: once; v_call: TRBV7-2; j_call: TRBJ1-4; d_call: .; cdr3_aa: CASSAGLSNEKLFF; cdr3_nt: TGTGCCAGCAGTGCGGGCCTTTCTAATGAAAAACTGTTTTTT
clone_size: .; v_call: TRBV5-4; j_call: TRBJ2-2; d_call: .; cdr3_aa: CASSSRTITNTGELFF; cdr3_nt: TGTGCCAGCAGCTCTCGGACTATTACTAACACCGGGGAGCTGTTTTTT
clone_size: .; v_call: TRBV4-3; j_call: TRBJ2-3; d_call: .; cdr3_aa: CASSRGTPSTDTQYF; cdr3_nt: TGCGCCAGCAGCCGGGGGACCCCTAGCACAGATACGCAGTATTTT
clone_size: .; v_call: TRBV27; j_call: TRBJ2-1; d_call: TRBD2; cdr3_aa: CASWSSGKAPYNEQFF; cdr3_nt: TGTGCCAGCTGGAGTAGCGGGAAGGCCCCCTACAATGAGCAGTTCTTC
clone_size: .; v_call: TRBV25-1; j_call: TRBJ1-1; d_call: .; cdr3_aa: CASSDPGNTEAFF; cdr3_nt: TGTGCCAGCAGTGACCCGGGGAACACTGAAGCTTTCTTT
clone_size: .; v_call: TRBV6-6; j_call: TRBJ1-5; d_call: .; cdr3_aa: CASIPQGGNQPQHF; cdr3_nt: TGTGCCAGCATCCCCCAAGGGGGGAATCAGCCCCAGCATTTT
clone_size: .; v_call: TRBV7-9; j_call: TRBJ2-5; d_call: .; cdr3_aa: CASSWGGNRALETQYF; cdr3_nt: TGTGCCAGCAGCTGGGGCGGGAACAGGGCTCTTGAGACCCAGTACTTC
clone_size: .; v_call: TRBV5-6; j_call: TRBJ2-1; d_call: .; cdr3_aa: CASSLARDNEQFF; cdr3_nt: TGTGCCAGCAGCTTGGCCAGGGACAATGAGCAGTTCTTC
clone_size: .; v_call: TRBV28; j_call: TRBJ1-4; d_call: TRBD1; cdr3_aa: CASSSRTWTGAEKLFF; cdr3_nt: TGTGCCAGCAGTTCCCGGACGTGGACAGGGGCCGAAAAACTGTTTTTT
clone_size: .; v_call: TRBV7-9; j_call: TRBJ2-2; d_call: TRBD1; cdr3_aa: CASSQGTGIANTGELFF; cdr3_nt: TGTGCCAGCAGCCAAGGGACAGGGATCGCGAACACCGGGGAGCTGTTTTTT
clone_size: .; v_call: TRBV19; j_call: TRBJ1-5; d_call: .; cdr3_aa: CASSNIPSNQPQHF; cdr3_nt: TGTGCCAGTAGTAATATCCCTAGCAATCAGCCCCAGCATTTT
clone_size: .; v_call: TRBV5-1; j_call: TRBJ2-5; d_call: .; cdr3_aa: CASRLTVLQETQYF; cdr3_nt: TGCGCCAGCAGGTTGACAGTCCTTCAAGAGACCCAGTACTTC
clone_size: once; v_call: TRBV4-3; j_call: TRBJ2-7; d_call: .; cdr3_aa: CASSQEASYEQYF; cdr3_nt: TGCGCCAGCAGCCAAGAGGCTAGCTACGAGCAGTACTTC
clone_size: .; v_call: TRBV4-1; j_call: TRBJ2-5; d_call: .; cdr3_aa: CASSQDRVRQETQYF; cdr3_nt: TGCGCCAGCAGCCAAGACAGGGTCCGTCAAGAGACCCAGTACTTC
clone_size: .; v_call: TRBV2; j_call: TRBJ2-3; d_call: .; cdr3_aa: CASSYSTGTDTQYF; cdr3_nt: TGTGCCAGCAGTTACAGCACTGGCACAGATACGCAGTATTTT
clone_size: .; v_call: TRBV6-5; j_call: TRBJ2-5; d_call: .; cdr3_aa: CASSYSRDETQYF; cdr3_nt: TGTGCCAGCAGTTACTCGAGGGACGAGACCCAGTACTTC
clone_size: .; v_call: TRBV30; j_call: TRBJ1-4; d_call: .; cdr3_aa: CAWSRGVGEKLFF; cdr3_nt: TGTGCCTGGAGTCGGGGAGTAGGTGAAAAACTGTTTTTT
clone_size: .; v_call: TRBV5-1; j_call: TRBJ2-7; d_call: .; cdr3_aa: CASSSQTPRAEQYF; cdr3_nt: TGCGCCAGCAGCTCTCAGACTCCCCGAGCCGAGCAGTACTTC
clone_size: .; v_call: TRBV5-6; j_call: TRBJ2-6; d_call: TRBD1; cdr3_aa: CASSLGQGAAGANVLTF; cdr3_nt: TGTGCCAGCAGCTTGGGGCAGGGGGCGGCTGGGGCCAACGTCCTGACTTTC
clone_size: .; v_call: TRBV6-1; j_call: TRBJ2-2; d_call: .; cdr3_aa: CASNPDIPGAGELFF; cdr3_nt: TGTGCCAGCAACCCAGATATCCCCGGGGCCGGGGAGCTGTTTTTT
clone_size: .; v_call: TRBV28; j_call: TRBJ1-6; d_call: .; cdr3_aa: CASLGDRDSPLHF; cdr3_nt: TGTGCCAGCCTTGGGGACCGAGATTCACCCCTCCACTTT
clone_size: once; v_call: TRBV5-6; j_call: TRBJ2-1; d_call: .; cdr3_aa: CASSLRSHEQFF; cdr3_nt: TGTGCCAGCAGCTTGCGGTCGCATGAGCAGTTCTTC
clone_size: .; v_call: TRBV4-3; j_call: TRBJ1-5; d_call: TRBD1; cdr3_aa: CASSQEQGANQPQHF; cdr3_nt: TGCGCCAGCAGCCAAGAGCAGGGGGCAAATCAGCCCCAGCATTTT
clone_size: .; v_call: TRBV27; j_call: TRBJ2-1; d_call: TRBD2; cdr3_aa: CASSWGLAGVLNEQFF; cdr3_nt: TGTGCCAGCAGTTGGGGACTAGCGGGAGTACTCAATGAGCAGTTCTTC
clone_size: .; v_call: TRBV30; j_call: TRBJ2-6; d_call: TRBD1; cdr3_aa: CAWTDRTGNSGANVLIF; cdr3_nt: TGTGCCTGGACTGACAGGACAGGGAACTCTGGGGCCAACGTCCTGATTTTC
clone_size: .; v_call: TRBV5-8; j_call: TRBJ2-2; d_call: .; cdr3_aa: CASSLDLEGELFF; cdr3_nt: TGTGCCAGCAGCTTGGATCTCGAAGGGGAGCTGTTTTTT
clone_size: .; v_call: TRBV7-2; j_call: TRBJ1-1; d_call: .; cdr3_aa: CASSLAGTTDTEAFF; cdr3_nt: TGTGCCAGCAGCTTAGCGGGGACGACGGACACTGAAGCTTTCTTT
clone_size: .; v_call: TRBV29-1; j_call: TRBJ2-3; d_call: .; cdr3_aa: CSGRQGDTQYF; cdr3_nt: TGCAGCGGTCGCCAGGGCGATACGCAGTATTTT
clone_size: .; v_call: TRBV11-2; j_call: TRBJ1-3; d_call: .; cdr3_aa: CASSLEASSGNTIYF; cdr3_nt: TGTGCCAGCAGCTTAGAGGCCAGCTCTGGAAACACCATATATTTT
clone_size: once; v_call: TRBV7-3; j_call: TRBJ2-5; d_call: .; cdr3_aa: CASSSSVQETQYF; cdr3_nt: TGTGCCAGCAGCTCGTCCGTTCAAGAGACCCAGTACTTC
clone_size: .; v_call: TRBV28; j_call: TRBJ2-1; d_call: .; cdr3_aa: CASSFVSLGNNEQFF; cdr3_nt: TGTGCCAGCAGTTTTGTCTCCCTCGGAAACAATGAGCAGTTCTTC
clone_size: .; v_call: TRBV19; j_call: TRBJ2-3; d_call: .; cdr3_aa: CASSARTNSDTQYF; cdr3_nt: TGTGCCAGTAGTGCTCGGACTAATTCAGATACGCAGTATTTT
clone_size: .; v_call: TRBV7-2; j_call: TRBJ2-1; d_call: TRBD2; cdr3_aa: CASSPGLAGDEQFF; cdr3_nt: TGTGCCAGCAGCCCCGGACTAGCGGGAGATGAGCAGTTCTTC
clone_size: .; v_call: TRBV6-1; j_call: TRBJ2-7; d_call: .; cdr3_aa: CASRGLSSYEQYF; cdr3_nt: TGTGCCAGCCGGGGCCTAAGCTCCTACGAGCAGTACTTC
clone_size: .; v_call: TRBV11-2; j_call: TRBJ2-5; d_call: TRBD1; cdr3_aa: CASSYTGGKHQETQYF; cdr3_nt: TGTGCCAGCAGCTACACAGGGGGAAAACATCAAGAGACCCAGTACTTC
clone_size: .; v_call: TRBV4-1; j_call: TRBJ2-7; d_call: TRBD2; cdr3_aa: CASKQGSGRFSYEQYF; cdr3_nt: TGCGCCAGCAAACAGGGTAGCGGGAGGTTCTCCTACGAGCAGTACTTC
clone_size: .; v_call: TRBV19; j_call: TRBJ1-1; d_call: .; cdr3_aa: CASSIVRETEAFF; cdr3_nt: TGTGCCAGTAGTATAGTTCGGGAGACTGAAGCTTTCTTT
clone_size: .; v_call: TRBV28; j_call: TRBJ2-1; d_call: .; cdr3_aa: CASSLALAPNEQFF; cdr3_nt: TGTGCCAGCAGTTTAGCGCTAGCGCCGAATGAGCAGTTCTTC
clone_size: .; v_call: TRBV28; j_call: TRBJ2-7; d_call: TRBD2; cdr3_aa: CASSLGQGTSPYEQYF; cdr3_nt: TGTGCCAGCAGTTTGGGACAAGGGACTAGCCCCTACGAGCAGTACTTC
clone_size: .; v_call: TRBV29-1; j_call: TRBJ2-5; d_call: .; cdr3_aa: CSAHRNQETQYF; cdr3_nt: TGCAGCGCGCACCGAAACCAAGAGACCCAGTACTTC
clone_size: .; v_call: TRBV28; j_call: TRBJ1-5; d_call: TRBD1; cdr3_aa: CASTYRRDRALYSNQPQHF; cdr3_nt: TGTGCCAGCACCTACCGAAGGGACAGGGCCCTCTATAGCAATCAGCCCCAGCATTTT
clone_size: once; v_call: TRBV7-8; j_call: TRBJ2-7; d_call: .; cdr3_aa: CASSLGLSDRSYEQYF; cdr3_nt: TGTGCCAGCAGCTTAGGCCTTAGCGACCGCTCCTACGAGCAGTACTTC
clone_size: .; v_call: TRBV2; j_call: TRBJ1-5; d_call: .; cdr3_aa: CASSEGSNQPQHF; cdr3_nt: TGTGCCAGCAGTGAGGGGTCAAATCAGCCCCAGCATTTT
clone_size: .; v_call: TRBV6-1; j_call: TRBJ2-3; d_call: .; cdr3_aa: CASSEQATGTDTQYF; cdr3_nt: TGTGCCAGCAGTGAACAGGCAACGGGTACAGATACGCAGTATTTT
clone_size: .; v_call: TRBV6-5; j_call: TRBJ2-7; d_call: .; cdr3_aa: CATSPGRLYEQYF; cdr3_nt: TGTGCCACCAGCCCGGGACGACTGTACGAGCAGTACTTC
clone_size: .; v_call: TRBV4-3; j_call: TRBJ2-1; d_call: TRBD2; cdr3_aa: CASSQEVQRGWDEQFF; cdr3_nt: TGCGCCAGCAGCCAAGAAGTCCAGCGGGGATGGGATGAGCAGTTCTTC
clone_size: .; v_call: TRBV29-1; j_call: TRBJ2-7; d_call: .; cdr3_aa: CSVAAGVYEQYF; cdr3_nt: TGCAGCGTCGCAGCTGGGGTGTACGAGCAGTACTTC
clone_size: .; v_call: TRBV7-9; j_call: TRBJ2-7; d_call: .; cdr3_aa: CASSPGNALAYEQYF; cdr3_nt: TGTGCCAGCAGCCCGGGGAATGCCTTGGCCTACGAGCAGTACTTC